The source of this T cell receptor (beta chain) is a study of Ad26.COV2.S vaccination and SARS-CoV-2 variants. Sequencing was performed with immunoSEQ multiplex PCR; in TCRdb, only in-frame clones are kept and a portion is missing. The repertoire includes over 350,000 clones, less than 90% of them detected once, and 3% to 3.5% sits in the top ten. Treatment meaning: over 15 received Ad26.COV2.S at low or high dose, single or two shots; 5 received placebo; per-sample allocation not given. The samples date from day 63 after the first vaccine or placebo injection. The V segment lost 5 bases and the J segment 3 bases; nucleotides outside the gene matches: 12. The V gene's germline CDR1 is SGHTA and CDR2 FQGNSA. This CDR3 has 17 amino acids.

The chain recombines TRBV7-2 with TRBJ2-2; 7 bases line up with TRBD1. The source of this sequence is a person aged 18-65 years who received the Ad26.COV2.S COVID-19 vaccine or a placebo. Sequenced here: peripheral blood, sampled in a trial of Ad26.COV2.S vaccine versus placebo. In DNA, the CDR3 is TGTGCCAGCAGCACCCTGGACAGGATAGCCTACACCGGGGAGCTGTTTTTT. It yields the protein CASSTLDRIAYTGELFF. The full variable domain, its missing parts supplied by reference TRBV7-2 and TRBJ2-2, is GAGVSQSPSNKVTEKGKDVELRCDPISGHTALYWYRQSLGQGLEFLIYFQGNSAPDKSGLPSDRFSAERTGGSVSTLTIQRTQQEDSAVYLCASSTLDRIAYTGELFFGEGSRLTVL.